These T cell receptor beta chains were read from a single sample in a study of OX40 agonist ivuxolimab in advanced cancers. Some clones are missing from TCRdb's copy, which holds only in-frame ones; the method was immunoSEQ multiplex PCR. This sample has some 30,000 clones, with 75% to 85% found just once. The starting material was CD4+ or CD8+ T cells sorted from blood, obtained in a trial of the OX40 agonist ivuxolimab. The source is an adult with an advanced solid tumor such as melanoma, head and neck, liver or kidney cancer. CDR3s include the opening cysteine and the closing phenylalanine or tryptophan. The D gene is left open where the match is weak. Clone size is not always given. Where it is, it says once, few, many or a class for expanded clones.

cdr3_nt cdr3_aa j_call d_call v_call clone_size
TGTGCCAGCTCACCAGGGACAGGGGACAACTATGGCTACACCTTC CASSPGTGDNYGYTF TRBJ1-2 TRBD1 TRBV18 NA
TGTGCCAGCAGCTTAGGACGGGGGTCCTACGAGCAGTACTTC CASSLGRGSYEQYF TRBJ2-7 NA TRBV7-2 medium-sized
TGTGCCAGCAGCTTGGACTGGGCAGATACGCAGTATTTT CASSLDWADTQYF TRBJ2-3 NA TRBV5-6 NA
TGTGCCAGTAAGGCTGGGGGCCGGGAAGAGACCCAGTACTTC CASKAGGREETQYF TRBJ2-5 NA TRBV19 NA
TGTGCCAGCAGTGATCCCTCCGCCGGGGGATATAACTATGGCTACACCTTC CASSDPSAGGYNYGYTF TRBJ1-2 NA TRBV6-1 NA
TGCGCCAGCAGCTTGGTTAGTTGGGAGCAGTTCTTC CASSLVSWEQFF TRBJ2-1 NA TRBV5-1 NA
TGCAGCGGGGACAGGGCCAATGAGCAGTTCTTC CSGDRANEQFF TRBJ2-1 TRBD1 TRBV29-1 NA
TGCGCCAGCAGCCCTACGGCGGGGGGCAAAGAGACCCAGTACTTC CASSPTAGGKETQYF TRBJ2-5 TRBD2 TRBV4-1 NA
TGTGCCATCAGGGGGACAGTCCAAGAGACCCAGTACTTC CAIRGTVQETQYF TRBJ2-5 TRBD1 TRBV10-3 NA
TGTGCCTGGAGTTCCCGGGGGACAGGGAGCGATCAGCCCCAGCATTTT CAWSSRGTGSDQPQHF TRBJ1-5 TRBD1 TRBV30 NA
TGTGCCAGCGTGACCCCCGGCTATGGCTACACCTTC CASVTPGYGYTF TRBJ1-2 NA TRBV28 NA
TGCGCCAGCAGCCAAGACCCTAGCGGGGGCTTTTGGGACGAGCAGTACTTC CASSQDPSGGFWDEQYF TRBJ2-7 TRBD2 TRBV4-3 NA
TGTGCCAGCAGAGCAGGGACAGCCCACGAGCAGTACTTC CASRAGTAHEQYF TRBJ2-7 TRBD1 TRBV7-9 NA
TGTGCCATCAGTGGGCGGGGGGCGTACACAGATACGCAGTATTTT CAISGRGAYTDTQYF TRBJ2-3 TRBD2 TRBV10-3 NA
TGTGCCAGCAGCTTAGAAGGGAATGGCTACACCTTC CASSLEGNGYTF TRBJ1-2 NA TRBV11-2 NA
TGTGCCAGCAGTCCTGGAGGCCAGCGGTCCTACGAGCAGTACTTC CASSPGGQRSYEQYF TRBJ2-7 NA TRBV28 NA
TGCAGCGCGACAGGGGGGGAGACCCAGTACTTC CSATGGETQYF TRBJ2-5 TRBD1 TRBV29-1 NA
TGTGCCAGCCGGGCGGGGGCGAGCTCTGGAAACACCATATATTTT CASRAGASSGNTIYF TRBJ1-3 NA TRBV28 NA
TGTGCCAGCAGTTACACACAGGGCTATGGCTACACCTTC CASSYTQGYGYTF TRBJ1-2 NA TRBV6-5 few
TGTGCCGGGCTGACACCCACTAGCAATCAGCCCCAGCATTTT CAGLTPTSNQPQHF TRBJ1-5 NA TRBV6-1 NA
TGTGCCTGGAGTGTAAGGGGAAATCAGCCCCAGCATTTT CAWSVRGNQPQHF TRBJ1-5 NA TRBV30 few
TGCGCCAGCAGTCAGGGACAGGGGAACACAGATACGCAGTATTTT CASSQGQGNTDTQYF TRBJ2-3 TRBD1 TRBV23-1 NA
TGTGCCAGCAGCTTAAGGTCAGGGGGCGGCAAAGCTTTCTTT CASSLRSGGGKAFF TRBJ1-1 TRBD1 TRBV7-3 NA
TGTGCCATCAGTGAGACTAGCGGGAACACCGGGGAGCTGTTTTTT CAISETSGNTGELFF TRBJ2-2 TRBD2 TRBV10-3 NA
TGTGCCAGAACACCGGAGGGGGCTGGAAACACCATATATTTT CARTPEGAGNTIYF TRBJ1-3 NA TRBV6-6 NA
TGTGCCACCAGCAGAGAAGTAGTGAATTCACCCCTCCACTTT CATSREVVNSPLHF TRBJ1-6 NA TRBV15 NA
TGTGCCAGCAGTGACGGGAATCAGCCCCAGCATTTT CASSDGNQPQHF TRBJ1-5 NA TRBV6-4 NA
TGTGCCAGCAGCGGAGATTGGGACAGGGCGATCGCCTTC CASSGDWDRAIAF TRBJ1-2 TRBD1 TRBV9 NA
TGTGCCACCAGCGCGGATCAGGGCGGGGCGGATACGCAGTATTTT CATSADQGGADTQYF TRBJ2-3 NA TRBV15 NA
TGCGCCAGCAACCGGGACACAATGAACACTGAAGCTTTCTTT CASNRDTMNTEAFF TRBJ1-1 NA TRBV4-1 few
TGTGCCAGCAGCTTCCGGGGCCCTTCCTACAATGAGCAGTTCTTC CASSFRGPSYNEQFF TRBJ2-1 NA TRBV11-2 NA
TGTGCCAGCTCACCGGAGCGGGGGGCCTACGAGCAGTACTTC CASSPERGAYEQYF TRBJ2-7 TRBD2 TRBV18 NA
TGCGCCAGCAGCTCCGGTGAGCGGGGGAACACAGATACGCAGTATTTT CASSSGERGNTDTQYF TRBJ2-3 TRBD2 TRBV5-1 NA
TGTGCCAGCAGTGCCACACCCCTAGCGGGAGGTCGCGAGCAGTACTTC CASSATPLAGGREQYF TRBJ2-7 TRBD2 TRBV6-1 NA
TGTGCCAGCAGTGGCAGTTACACTTCACTCTTCCAAGCTTTCTTT CASSGSYTSLFQAFF TRBJ1-1 NA TRBV2 once
TGTGCCAGCAGCCTACTAGCGGGAGGGGGGCTGAGGGAGCAGTTCTTC CASSLLAGGGLREQFF TRBJ2-1 TRBD2 TRBV5-6 NA
TGTGCCAGCAGTTATCTTTGGGAGACCCAGTACTTC CASSYLWETQYF TRBJ2-5 NA TRBV6-6 NA
TGTGCCAGTAGTATCCAGGTGAGCTCCTACGAGCAGTACTTC CASSIQVSSYEQYF TRBJ2-7 NA TRBV19 NA
TGTGCCAGCAGTCCCTTTGGGACTAAACCCGGGGAGCTGTTTTTT CASSPFGTKPGELFF TRBJ2-2 TRBD2 TRBV28 NA
TGTGCCAGCAGCTTTGGGGTTCTTGAGCAGTTCTTC CASSFGVLEQFF TRBJ2-1 NA TRBV7-9 NA
TGCGCCAGCAAGCGGGGCGGGGGGAGGACCGGGGAGCTGTTTTTT CASKRGGGRTGELFF TRBJ2-2 TRBD2 TRBV4-1 NA
TGCGCCAGCAGCCAAGAATGGCTAGCGGTCACAGATACGCAGTATTTT CASSQEWLAVTDTQYF TRBJ2-3 TRBD2 TRBV4-1 NA
TGTGCCAGCAGTTTAGAGTACGGGGTTAGTGAGACCCAGTACTTC CASSLEYGVSETQYF TRBJ2-5 NA TRBV28 NA
TGTGCCAGCAGCCCCGGCTGGACTAGCGGGAGCCTAAGCACAGATACGCAGTATTTT CASSPGWTSGSLSTDTQYF TRBJ2-3 TRBD2 TRBV28 NA
TGCGCCAGCAGGCCGGGACAGGGGGCCTCCAATGGTTTCTTC CASRPGQGASNGFF TRBJ2-1 TRBD1 TRBV23-1 once
TGTGCCAGCAGCCCGAACGTCCCGGGCACCTACGAGCAGTACTTC CASSPNVPGTYEQYF TRBJ2-7 NA TRBV7-9 NA
TGCGCCAGCAGCCAAGATCTAGAAGGGAGGGAGCAGTTCTTC CASSQDLEGREQFF TRBJ2-1 NA TRBV4-3 NA
TGTGCCAGCAATTCGGGGACCTATAATTCACCCCTCCACTTT CASNSGTYNSPLHF TRBJ1-6 NA TRBV27 NA
TGCGCCAGCAGCCAAGGGGGCCGTCTCCAAGAGACCCAGTACTTC CASSQGGRLQETQYF TRBJ2-5 NA TRBV4-3 NA
TGTGCCAGCAGTTTGATGAGTAATTCACCCCTCCACTTT CASSLMSNSPLHF TRBJ1-6 NA TRBV6-5 NA
TGTGCCAGCTCACGAGGGACAGGGGGTGCCTACGAGCAGTACTTC CASSRGTGGAYEQYF TRBJ2-7 TRBD1 TRBV18 NA
TGTGCCTGGAGTCGCGTAAGGGCCGGAGCTTTCTTT CAWSRVRAGAFF TRBJ1-1 NA TRBV30 NA
TGTGCCAGCAGCGGGCAGCCTCCTAATGAGCAGTTCTTC CASSGQPPNEQFF TRBJ2-1 NA TRBV9 NA
TGCGCCAGCAGCTTGGATGGACTAGCTAATGAGCAGTTCTTC CASSLDGLANEQFF TRBJ2-1 TRBD2 TRBV5-1 once
TGCGCCAGCAGCCCCCGGACAGGCAATGAGCAGTTCTTC CASSPRTGNEQFF TRBJ2-1 TRBD1 TRBV4-1 few
TGCGCCAGCAGCTTGGGCCACACCTCTAGCTACGAGCAGTACTTC CASSLGHTSSYEQYF TRBJ2-7 NA TRBV5-1 few
TGTGCCAGCAGAGAACAGGTTCGGTACGAGCAGTACTTC CASREQVRYEQYF TRBJ2-7 NA TRBV6-6 NA
TGTGCCATCAGTGGGTGGTCTGGGGCCAACGTCCTGACTTTC CAISGWSGANVLTF TRBJ2-6 NA TRBV10-3 NA
TGTGCCAGCAGCTTAGACTTCGGTACCTACGAGCAGTACTTC CASSLDFGTYEQYF TRBJ2-7 NA TRBV11-2 NA
TGTGCCAGCAGCTACCAACTTGTCTCCACTGGAAACACCATATATTTT CASSYQLVSTGNTIYF TRBJ1-3 NA TRBV7-8 few